This T cell receptor (beta chain) was sequenced during a study of beta chain features in type 1 diabetes (dated by TCRdb to about 2018). Background for the entire study: Patients and healthy donors did not differ in mean age, gender distribution, total cell number or subset yield. A total of about 100,000,000 sorted cells were examined across all samples, and RNA yield correlated strongly with the number of cells per subset. In the study, recently diagnosed type 1 diabetes patients and matched healthy donors were compared on the TCRB repertoires of their sorted circulating CD4+ T cell subsets. Naive and central memory subsets were obtained from all 30 or so donors, but regulatory and stem cell-like memory subsets were isolated from only 8 patients and roughly 8 healthy donors.

The High Capacity cDNA Reverse Transcription Kit was used to reverse transcribe all of the isolated RNA, meaning that expressed TCRB transcripts were what got sequenced. Naive, central memory and regulatory T cell samples underwent deep immunoSEQ sequencing, averaging about 3.57 million total reads per sample. Sorted cells were lysed in RLT buffer, and RNA was extracted using DNase-treated RNeasy Micro or Mini kits according to cell number. Each cell subset was processed on its own to prevent cross-contamination, while patient and healthy donor samples were processed together. The immunoSEQ multiplex PCR was used to amplify TCRB sequences from cDNA, generating 87-bp fragments that spanned the CDR3 region. The amplicons were sequenced using the Illumina HiSeq platform. Turning to the authors' computational methods: Synthetic template baselines were used to correct PCR bias computationally, reads within Hamming distance 2 were collapsed, and singletons that could not be merged were discarded. Reads were aligned to IMGT to assign V, D and J genes, CDR3 length, and insertions or deletions at six rearrangement sites. Clonotype counts were normalized to sorted cell number within each subset before computing true diversity and Gini coefficients with the tcR R package. The overlap coefficient, calculated on TCRB nucleotide sequences, was used to measure repertoire sharing. As a proxy for the pre-selection repertoire, out-of-frame TCRB sequences from naive cells were analyzed. In its TCRdb copy, this immuneACCESS table keeps in-frame sequences only and misses some clones. Where compared with another copy, unresolved V genes explain less than half of these, and the others have no known cause. Clone size and V and J calls were adopted from that table, with D and trimming inferred from the DNA. This sample is represented by nearly 700,000 clones; under 15% of them were singletons. The top ten clones comprise approximately 0.022% of the sample.

Each donor gave one peripheral blood draw, averaging around 120 mL, which was collected into heparinised tubes. Naive, central memory, regulatory and stem cell-like memory CD4+ T cells were sorted on a BD FACSAria II using a panel including CD45RO, CCR7, CD25, CD127, CD95 and CD27. All sorted populations exceeded 98% purity. PBMCs were separated immediately by Lymphoprep density gradient centrifugation and were stained directly, without being cultured. Samples were stained and sorted in pairs, with one healthy donor and one patient per experiment, so that batch effects were minimized. From the germline V gene, CDR1 is MNHEY and CDR2 is SVGAGI. The CDR3 numbers 15 residues from cysteine through phenylalanine. CDR3 DNA only is kept here, 45 bases in frame from base 1. Between the V and J ends, shortened by 0 bases and 2 bases respectively, the junction contains 10 bases. A remark on this clone: This clone's antigen is unknown. No qualities accompany the bases; no much larger clone lies one base away.

The full study reports these points: Naive, central memory and regulatory TCRB repertoires appeared more similar among patients than among healthy donors. At VDJ recombination sites, type 1 diabetes patients had fewer insertions and more deleted nucleotides, which implies abnormalities in thymic rearrangement. Because cDNA was sequenced instead of genomic DNA, highly expressing activated cells could be over-represented, though the groups showed no difference in activation or CD3 levels. Because the HLA sub-analyses included only small numbers of individuals, any influence of HLA type on TCRB rearrangement was left unresolved. PCR may preferentially amplify shorter templates, but because patient and control samples were amplified and corrected together, any resulting skew would affect both groups equally. Type 1 diabetes patients showed a moderate but significant shortening of TCRB CDR3 length in all four CD4+ subsets.

What was sequenced was naive CD4+ T cells from blood. What the cell subset or site label conveys for this sample: true naive CD4+ T cells. The sequence was obtained from a man younger than 30 with type 1 diabetes. The chain joins TRBV6-5 to TRBJ1-1, with TRBD1 tentatively as D gene (5 bases match). CDR3 sequence: CASSYSTRDNTEAFF. The DNA is as follows: TGTGCCAGCAGTTACTCGACCAGGGATAACACTGAAGCTTTCTTT.